This entry concerns a single T cell receptor beta chain. Its target antigen remains unknown. No per-base quality is available; no much larger clone lies one base away. The CDR3 measures 13 amino acids from cysteine to phenylalanine. CDR3 DNA only is kept here, 39 bases in frame from base 1. Trimming takes 10 bases off V and 2 bases off J; junction bases not matched to a gene: 6. As encoded in the germline V gene (reference sequence), CDR1 is MNHEY while CDR2 is SMNVEV. This record belongs to a study of T cell changes during pregnancy in multiple sclerosis (dated by TCRdb to the late 2010s). At the level of the whole study: Changes in the T cell repertoire over the course of pregnancy were examined in this study in women with multiple sclerosis.

Library prep was done by the immunoSEQ multiplex PCR assay. TCRdb holds this immuneACCESS table with in-frame rearrangements only. Some clones are missing; in checked studies, unresolved V genes explain under half, and the rest has no known cause. This sample comprises tens of thousands of clones, 88% of them detected only once. The ten most abundant clones make up more than 5% of the sample. The sequence derives from a female donor in good health, enrolled as a control in a pregnancy study. Recombination joined TRBV27 with TRBJ2-3; 7 nucleotides in the junction match TRBD1. The material sequenced was CD8+ T cells from peripheral blood mononuclear cells, taken after pregnancy. The CDR3 region: CAIRDSLTDTQYF. The nucleotide sequence reads as follows: TGTGCCATCCGGGACAGTCTCACAGATACGCAGTATTTT.